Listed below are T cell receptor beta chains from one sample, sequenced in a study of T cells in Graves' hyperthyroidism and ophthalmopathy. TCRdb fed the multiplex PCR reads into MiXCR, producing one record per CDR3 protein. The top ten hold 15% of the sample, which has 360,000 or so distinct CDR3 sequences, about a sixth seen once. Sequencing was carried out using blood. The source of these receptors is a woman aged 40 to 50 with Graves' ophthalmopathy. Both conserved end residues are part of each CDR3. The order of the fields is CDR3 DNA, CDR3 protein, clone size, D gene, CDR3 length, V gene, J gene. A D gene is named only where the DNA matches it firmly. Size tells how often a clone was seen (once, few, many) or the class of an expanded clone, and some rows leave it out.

CDR3nt: TGTGCCACCAGCAGTCCCACAACTTCCTATGGCTACACCTTC
CDR3aa: CATSSPTTSYGYTF
abundance: many
d_gene: -
len: 14
v_gene: TRBV15
j_gene: TRBJ1-2

CDR3nt: TGTGCCAGCAGCCTATCCTTCTACGAGCAGTACTTC
CDR3aa: CASSLSFYEQYF
abundance: many
d_gene: -
len: 12
v_gene: TRBV7-9
j_gene: TRBJ2-7

CDR3nt: TGTGCCAGCAGCTTAGTAATAGGGGCCGCAGCCAACTCTGGAAACACCATATATTTT
CDR3aa: CASSLVIGAAANSGNTIYF
abundance: many
d_gene: -
len: 19
v_gene: TRBV11-2
j_gene: TRBJ1-3

CDR3nt: TGTGCCAGCAGTTTTCAAGGGGGGACGAACACTGAAGCTTTCTTT
CDR3aa: CASSFQGGTNTEAFF
abundance: many
d_gene: -
len: 15
v_gene: TRBV27
j_gene: TRBJ1-1

CDR3nt: TGTGCCAGCTCACCCCCGGGACAGGGGGCCCAGCCCCAGCATTTT
CDR3aa: CASSPPGQGAQPQHF
abundance: -
d_gene: TRBD1
len: 15
v_gene: TRBV18
j_gene: TRBJ1-5

CDR3nt: TGTGCCAGCAGTTATATCCGGGGGGAAGCTTTCTTT
CDR3aa: CASSYIRGEAFF
abundance: -
d_gene: -
len: 12
v_gene: TRBV6-5
j_gene: TRBJ1-1

CDR3nt: TGTGCCAGCAGCCCACAGACGAACATTCAGTACTTC
CDR3aa: CASSPQTNIQYF
abundance: -
d_gene: -
len: 12
v_gene: TRBV6-2/TRBV6-3
j_gene: TRBJ2-4

CDR3nt: TGTGCCAGTAGTCCAATGAGGGCAGGCTCTGGGGCCAACGTCCTGACTTTC
CDR3aa: CASSPMRAGSGANVLTF
abundance: many
d_gene: -
len: 17
v_gene: TRBV19
j_gene: TRBJ2-6

CDR3nt: TGTGCCAGTAGTAAGCCGACAGGGGAAGCTTTCTTT
CDR3aa: CASSKPTGEAFF
abundance: many
d_gene: TRBD1
len: 12
v_gene: TRBV19
j_gene: TRBJ1-1

CDR3nt: TGTGCCAGCGCCCCTGAGGGGGCGGCGGATGGCTACACCTTC
CDR3aa: CASAPEGAADGYTF
abundance: -
d_gene: TRBD1
len: 14
v_gene: TRBV6-1
j_gene: TRBJ1-2

CDR3nt: TGTGCCAGCAGGTTGGACAGCCGAGCCGAACGGCGCAATCAGCCCCAGCATTTT
CDR3aa: CASRLDSRAERRNQPQHF
abundance: -
d_gene: -
len: 18
v_gene: TRBV6-2/TRBV6-3
j_gene: TRBJ1-5

CDR3nt: TGTGCCAGCTCACCACTTGGGCAGGGCTATGGCTACACCTTC
CDR3aa: CASSPLGQGYGYTF
abundance: many
d_gene: -
len: 14
v_gene: TRBV18
j_gene: TRBJ1-2

CDR3nt: TGTGCCAGCAGCTTAGTAGGGGGCCGACAGCCCCAGCATTTT
CDR3aa: CASSLVGGRQPQHF
abundance: -
d_gene: TRBD1
len: 14
v_gene: TRBV7-2
j_gene: TRBJ1-5

CDR3nt: TGTGCCAGCACCCAAGGAGGGGGCGGGTACACTGAAGCTTTCTTT
CDR3aa: CASTQGGGGYTEAFF
abundance: -
d_gene: TRBD1
len: 15
v_gene: TRBV6-2/TRBV6-3
j_gene: TRBJ1-1

CDR3nt: TGTGCCAGCTCACCACAGGGCGCCTATGGCTACACCTTC
CDR3aa: CASSPQGAYGYTF
abundance: many
d_gene: -
len: 13
v_gene: TRBV18
j_gene: TRBJ1-2

CDR3nt: TGTGCCAGCAGGCTTGGGAAGGTCCATGGAGCTTTCTTT
CDR3aa: CASRLGKVHGAFF
abundance: -
d_gene: -
len: 13
v_gene: TRBV12-3/TRBV12-4
j_gene: TRBJ1-1

CDR3nt: TGTGCCAGCAGTTTTTGGGGGCAGAGCTCCTACGAGCAGTACTTC
CDR3aa: CASSFWGQSSYEQYF
abundance: many
d_gene: -
len: 15
v_gene: TRBV28
j_gene: TRBJ2-7

CDR3nt: TGTGCCAGCAGCTTACGAGGGGAGAACATTCAGTACTTC
CDR3aa: CASSLRGENIQYF
abundance: many
d_gene: -
len: 13
v_gene: TRBV13
j_gene: TRBJ2-4

CDR3nt: TGTGCCAGCAGTGAAGCGCTGTCCGGGAACACTGAAGCTTTCTTT
CDR3aa: CASSEALSGNTEAFF
abundance: many
d_gene: -
len: 15
v_gene: TRBV6-1
j_gene: TRBJ1-1

CDR3nt: TGTGCCAGCACCCGACTAGCGGGAGGTACCGAGCAGTACTTC
CDR3aa: CASTRLAGGTEQYF
abundance: many
d_gene: TRBD2
len: 14
v_gene: TRBV27
j_gene: TRBJ2-7

CDR3nt: TGTGCCAGCAGCCGCCGCGCCCTCTATAATTCACCCCTCCACTTT
CDR3aa: CASSRRALYNSPLHF
abundance: many
d_gene: -
len: 15
v_gene: TRBV28
j_gene: TRBJ1-6

CDR3nt: TGCAGCGTTGGAGGAAGGGGGCCCTACTACGAGCAGTACTTC
CDR3aa: CSVGGRGPYYEQYF
abundance: many
d_gene: TRBD1
len: 14
v_gene: TRBV29-1
j_gene: TRBJ2-7

CDR3nt: TGTGCCAGCAGTCCCGGAACAGAAGATCAGCCCCAGCATTTT
CDR3aa: CASSPGTEDQPQHF
abundance: many
d_gene: -
len: 14
v_gene: TRBV6-5
j_gene: TRBJ1-5

CDR3nt: TGCAGCGTCCAAGCGGGGGGGCCTTTGACCCAGTACTTC
CDR3aa: CSVQAGGPLTQYF
abundance: -
d_gene: TRBD2
len: 13
v_gene: TRBV29-1
j_gene: TRBJ2-5

CDR3nt: TGTGCCAGCAGCCCGGAACTAGCGACCGTTAACACCGGGGAGCTGTTTTTT
CDR3aa: CASSPELATVNTGELFF
abundance: few
d_gene: TRBD2
len: 17
v_gene: TRBV11-1
j_gene: TRBJ2-2

CDR3nt: TGTGCCAGCAGCGTACCCCCCGGAGGGCTAGCGGGCTACGAGCAGTACTTC
CDR3aa: CASSVPPGGLAGYEQYF
abundance: many
d_gene: TRBD2
len: 17
v_gene: TRBV9
j_gene: TRBJ2-7

CDR3nt: TGTGCCAGCAGTAGGGGTATGGGCACAGATACGCAGTATTTT
CDR3aa: CASSRGMGTDTQYF
abundance: many
d_gene: -
len: 14
v_gene: TRBV27
j_gene: TRBJ2-3

CDR3nt: TGTGCCAGCAGCTTACTAGCGGGACAGGGGGAGCAGTACTTC
CDR3aa: CASSLLAGQGEQYF
abundance: many
d_gene: -
len: 14
v_gene: TRBV11-2
j_gene: TRBJ2-7

CDR3nt: TGTGCCAGCAGTGAGCCGCAGCGCTATGGCTACACCTTC
CDR3aa: CASSEPQRYGYTF
abundance: -
d_gene: -
len: 13
v_gene: TRBV7-3
j_gene: TRBJ1-2

CDR3nt: TGTGCCAGCACCCCCCAGGTCGGGGAGACCCAGTACTTC
CDR3aa: CASTPQVGETQYF
abundance: many
d_gene: -
len: 13
v_gene: TRBV6-1
j_gene: TRBJ2-5

CDR3nt: TGTGCCAGCAGCTCCCGGGCGACAACAAGGGCCGAGCAGTACTTC
CDR3aa: CASSSRATTRAEQYF
abundance: many
d_gene: -
len: 15
v_gene: TRBV7-2
j_gene: TRBJ2-7

CDR3nt: TGTGCCAGCAGTGATTTCTTCCAGGGAGAGACCCAGTACTTC
CDR3aa: CASSDFFQGETQYF
abundance: many
d_gene: -
len: 14
v_gene: TRBV7-6
j_gene: TRBJ2-5

CDR3nt: TGTGCCAGCAGATCTTCGACAGGGCGGGCTTTCTTT
CDR3aa: CASRSSTGRAFF
abundance: many
d_gene: TRBD1
len: 12
v_gene: TRBV28
j_gene: TRBJ1-1

CDR3nt: TGTGCCAGCAGCGGACCCCGGGTGAAGACCCAGTACTTC
CDR3aa: CASSGPRVKTQYF
abundance: many
d_gene: -
len: 13
v_gene: TRBV9
j_gene: TRBJ2-5

CDR3nt: TGTGCCAGCAGCGTAGTCTCGGACAGGGGGCGGGGGGAGCTGTTTTTT
CDR3aa: CASSVVSDRGRGELFF
abundance: many
d_gene: TRBD1
len: 16
v_gene: TRBV9
j_gene: TRBJ2-2

CDR3nt: TGTGCCAGCAGTGAACTGGGGGAGGGAGGCTACACCTTC
CDR3aa: CASSELGEGGYTF
abundance: -
d_gene: -
len: 13
v_gene: TRBV6-1
j_gene: TRBJ1-2

CDR3nt: TGTGCCAGCAGTTACTCACAGTTCACCGGGGAGCTGTTTTTT
CDR3aa: CASSYSQFTGELFF
abundance: many
d_gene: -
len: 14
v_gene: TRBV6-2/TRBV6-3
j_gene: TRBJ2-2

CDR3nt: TGCGCCAGCAGTGAGTCGAAGGGTCTGGGGCCCCCCTACGAGCAGTACTTC
CDR3aa: CASSESKGLGPPYEQYF
abundance: many
d_gene: -
len: 17
v_gene: TRBV10-2
j_gene: TRBJ2-7

CDR3nt: TGTGCCAGCAGTCCTCCAGGTGGGACTAGCTTTAAGTACTTC
CDR3aa: CASSPPGGTSFKYF
abundance: many
d_gene: TRBD2
len: 14
v_gene: TRBV6-1
j_gene: TRBJ2-7

CDR3nt: TGTGCCTGGAGTGTGCAGGAACTCATGAACACTGAAGCTTTCTTT
CDR3aa: CAWSVQELMNTEAFF
abundance: many
d_gene: -
len: 15
v_gene: TRBV30
j_gene: TRBJ1-1

CDR3nt: TGTGCCTGGAGTGGTGTAGGGCGTCAGCCCCAGCATTTT
CDR3aa: CAWSGVGRQPQHF
abundance: -
d_gene: -
len: 13
v_gene: TRBV30
j_gene: TRBJ1-5

CDR3nt: TGTGCCAGCAGCTTGGGATGGGTAACTAGCGGGCAAGAGACCCAGTACTTC
CDR3aa: CASSLGWVTSGQETQYF
abundance: few
d_gene: TRBD2
len: 17
v_gene: TRBV5-5
j_gene: TRBJ2-5

CDR3nt: TGTGCCAGCACCACGACAGGGGCATCCTACGAGCAGTACTTC
CDR3aa: CASTTTGASYEQYF
abundance: -
d_gene: TRBD1
len: 14
v_gene: TRBV2
j_gene: TRBJ2-7

CDR3nt: TGTGCCAGCAGTTACGGGGAGGGACAGCCCCAGCATTTT
CDR3aa: CASSYGEGQPQHF
abundance: many
d_gene: -
len: 13
v_gene: TRBV6-2/TRBV6-3
j_gene: TRBJ1-5

CDR3nt: TGTGCCAGCAGGGCCGGGACTAGCGGCCAAGAGACCCAGTACTTC
CDR3aa: CASRAGTSGQETQYF
abundance: many
d_gene: TRBD2
len: 15
v_gene: TRBV12-3/TRBV12-4
j_gene: TRBJ2-5

CDR3nt: TGTGCCAGCAGCCATCCGGGACACCTTTTGGAGACCCAGTACTTC
CDR3aa: CASSHPGHLLETQYF
abundance: many
d_gene: -
len: 15
v_gene: TRBV2
j_gene: TRBJ2-5

CDR3nt: TGTGCCAGCAGTACGGGACAGATCCAAGAGACCCAGTACTTC
CDR3aa: CASSTGQIQETQYF
abundance: few
d_gene: TRBD1
len: 14
v_gene: TRBV7-3
j_gene: TRBJ2-5

CDR3nt: TGTGCCAGCAGCACTAGCGGAGGAACCTACGAGCAGTACTTC
CDR3aa: CASSTSGGTYEQYF
abundance: many
d_gene: TRBD2
len: 14
v_gene: TRBV12-3/TRBV12-4
j_gene: TRBJ2-7

CDR3nt: TGTGCCAGCAGTTCGGACAGGGTTAATGGCTACACCTTC
CDR3aa: CASSSDRVNGYTF
abundance: few
d_gene: TRBD1
len: 13
v_gene: TRBV6-2/TRBV6-3
j_gene: TRBJ1-2

CDR3nt: TGCAGTGCGACAAAAAGGACTAGCGGCTACACCTTC
CDR3aa: CSATKRTSGYTF
abundance: many
d_gene: -
len: 12
v_gene: TRBV20-1
j_gene: TRBJ1-2

CDR3nt: TGCAGTGCTAGACGGGTCAGGGGCACCGGGGAGCTGTTTTTT
CDR3aa: CSARRVRGTGELFF
abundance: -
d_gene: -
len: 14
v_gene: TRBV20-1
j_gene: TRBJ2-2

CDR3nt: TGTGCCATCAGTGAGAGGAGGGTGGCCTATGGCTACACCTTC
CDR3aa: CAISERRVAYGYTF
abundance: -
d_gene: -
len: 14
v_gene: TRBV10-3
j_gene: TRBJ1-2

CDR3nt: TGTGCCAGTAGTATTCAGGGGAAGGGTCAGCCCCAGCATTTT
CDR3aa: CASSIQGKGQPQHF
abundance: many
d_gene: -
len: 14
v_gene: TRBV19
j_gene: TRBJ1-5

CDR3nt: TGTGCCAGCAGCTTAGCGGTGGGGGGATCTGGAAACACCATATATTTT
CDR3aa: CASSLAVGGSGNTIYF
abundance: many
d_gene: -
len: 16
v_gene: TRBV7-8
j_gene: TRBJ1-3